The next 27 T cell receptor beta chains were all read from a single sample in a study of T cell clonotyping in hematopoietic cell transplantation. Libraries were prepared by immunoSEQ multiplex PCR; TCRdb keeps only in-frame clonotypes and omits some of them. The sample consists of some 76,000 clones, less than 96% of them appearing once. Specified time point: recipient sample about 28 days before transplant, after cytoreduction. The sequencing used peripheral blood mononuclear cells, collected before stem cell transplant. The receptor source for this set is a woman aged 50 to 60 with acute myeloid leukemia. Some clones in this sample may be carry-over from other donors' samples.

The V gene is TRBV18, the J gene TRBJ2-1; 8 bases agree with TRBD2. The CDR3 extends over 16 amino acids. The V gene end was trimmed by 0 bases and the J gene end by 3 bases; junction bases not matched to a gene: 4. In germline, CDR1 is KGHSH, CDR2 LQKENI. CDR3 sequence: CASSPPSGSIYNEQFF. As DNA, the CDR3 is TGTGCCAGCTCACCACCGAGCGGGAGTATCTACAATGAGCAGTTCTTC. Drawing the rest from reference TRBV18 and TRBJ2-1, the complete variable domain is NAGVMQNPRHLVRRRGQEARLRCSPMKGHSHVYWYRQLPEEGLKFMVYLQKENIIDESGMPKERFSAEFPKEGPSILRIQQVVRGDSAAYFCASSPPSGSIYNEQFFGPGTRLTVL.

J is TRBJ2-7 and V is TRBV11-2, with 9 bases identical to TRBD1. The V segment lost 1 base and the J segment 7 bases; nucleotides outside the gene matches: 8. The germline gives CDR1 SGHAT, CDR2 FQNNGV. This CDR3 has 15 residues. The CDR3 DNA reads TGTGCCAGCAGCTTAGGACAGGGGGAAATGGTTGAGCAGTACTTC. Residues: CASSLGQGEMVEQYF. The full variable domain, its missing parts supplied by reference TRBV11-2 and TRBJ2-7, is EAGVAQSPRYKIIEKRQSVAFWCNPISGHATLYWYQQILGQGPKLLIQFQNNGVVDDSQLPKDRFSAERLKGVDSTLKIQPAKLEDSAVYLCASSLGQGEMVEQYFGPGTRLTVT.

The V and J genes are TRBV15 and TRBJ2-5; the D gene could be TRBD1 or TRBD2 (5 bases each). The CDR3 loop spans 17 amino acids. The germline CDR1 and CDR2 sequences are LNHNV and YYDKDF (reference sequence). Deletions cut 0 bases from V and 1 base from J, with 15 bases between. The CDR3 spells CATSRDVASGGQETQYF. DNA of the CDR3: TGTGCCACCAGCAGAGATGTAGCGTCTGGGGGCCAAGAGACCCAGTACTTC.

V is TRBV6-1 and J is TRBJ2-7, with D possibly being TRBD2 (5 bases). This CDR3 contains 15 residues. Germline CDR1 and CDR2: MNHNS and SASEGT. V lost 6 bases and J lost 2, with 17 bases in between. CDR3 in DNA: TGTGCCAGCAGGCAGGACTCTGCCGGGCCCTACGAGCAGTACTTC. Translation gives CASRQDSAGPYEQYF.

J is TRBJ1-2 and V is TRBV11-2; the match to TRBD1 covers 8 bases. V gave up 4 bases and J gave up 5 bases; unmatched junction bases: 21. From germline, CDR1 is SGHAT and CDR2 FQNNGV. This CDR3 contains 19 residues. The CDR3 sequence: CASSSTRGQGARNPYGYTF. For the CDR3, the DNA is TGTGCCAGCAGCTCTACAAGGGGCCAGGGGGCGCGAAACCCATATGGCTACACCTTC.

The rearrangement links TRBV5-6 to TRBJ1-3; possible D gene TRBD1, 6 bases. V was shortened by 4 bases and J by 4 bases, with 18 bases between the two germline ends. The length of the CDR3 is 16 residues. Germline V gene sequence: CDR1 SGHDT, CDR2 YYEEEE. The DNA for the CDR3 is TGTGCCAGCAGCCCGACAGGATCACCTCTGGGAAACACCATATATTTT. Residues: CASSPTGSPLGNTIYF. Filled out from reference TRBV5-6 and TRBJ1-3, the complete variable domain reads DAGVTQSPTHLIKTRGQQVTLRCSPKSGHDTVSWYQQALGQGPQFIFQYYEEEERQRGNFPDRFSGHQFPNYSSELNVNALLLGDSALYLCASSPTGSPLGNTIYFGEGSWLTVV.

The rearrangement links TRBV19 to TRBJ2-5; D may be TRBD1 or TRBD2 (5 bases each). CDR1 is LNHDA and CDR2 is SQIVND in the germline V gene (reference sequence). This CDR3 is built from 12 residues. Trimming stripped 10 bases from V and 5 bases from J, with 14 bases between. CDR3 DNA sequence: TGTGCCACCCGGGACCTCGGCGAGACCCAGTACTTC. Protein: CATRDLGETQYF.

This clone was seen only once. CDR3 protein: CAWSVAANYYGYTF. As DNA, the CDR3 is TGTGCCTGGAGTGTGGCAGCAAACTACTATGGCTACACCTTC. This chain uses TRBV30 with TRBJ1-2; D unclear. This CDR3 is built from 14 residues. CDR1 is GTSNPN and CDR2 is SVGIG in the germline V gene (reference sequence). V shed 0 bases and J shed 3 bases, with 11 bases lying between them.

The chain combines TRBV27 with TRBJ1-1; D is uncertain. The V gene's germline CDR1 is MNHEY and CDR2 SMNVEV (reference sequence). This CDR3 has 15 residues. The germline V and J ends were trimmed by 7 bases and 11 bases, with 26 bases remaining between them. Written as DNA, the CDR3 is TGTGCCAGCACCCCTCAATCCGGGAGGATCCAACGGGCTTTCTTT. Its protein is CASTPQSGRIQRAFF.

The genes are TRBV7-2 and TRBJ2-7; unclear D gene. The CDR3 spans 11 residues. V lost 5 bases, J lost 3 bases, and 5 bases lay in between. Germline CDR1 SGHTA, CDR2 FQGNSA. This CDR3 reads CASSAHYEQYF. The CDR3 DNA follows: TGTGCCAGCAGCGCGCACTACGAGCAGTACTTC.

This clone was counted a few times. The gene calls are TRBV6-5 and TRBJ1-1; 7 positions match TRBD1. The CDR3 is 14 residues long. CDR1 is MNHEY and CDR2 is SVGAGI in the germline V gene. J lost 1 base, V lost 7 bases, and 6 bases had no gene match. This CDR3 is CASKQGGRNTEAFF. The CDR3 coding sequence is TGTGCCAGCAAGCAAGGGGGCAGGAACACTGAAGCTTTCTTT.

This rearrangement joins TRBV28 to TRBJ2-7; D possibly corresponds to TRBD2 (5 bases). The V end lost 4 bases, the J end lost 7 bases, and 8 bases lay between the germline ends. The CDR3 is made up of 11 amino acids. Germline V gene sequence: CDR1 MDHEN, CDR2 SYDVKM. Here the CDR3 reads CASSWTGEQYF. The CDR3 bases are TGTGCCAGCAGTTGGACGGGGGAGCAGTACTTC.

This clone was detected once. CDR3 sequence (DNA): TGTGCCAGCAGTCACAGCGGGGCGGGCACCGGGGAGCTGTTTTTT. Amino acid sequence: CASSHSGAGTGELFF. The chain combines TRBV4-2 with TRBJ2-2; 7 positions agree with TRBD2. Germline loops: CDR1 LGHNA, CDR2 YNFKEQ. The ends lost 6 bases at V and 4 bases at J; junction bases unmatched: 8. This CDR3 contains 15 residues.

The chain couples TRBV7-2 to TRBJ1-6, with TRBD1 matching over 8 bases. Germline V gene lookup returns CDR1 SGHTA and CDR2 FQGNSA. The ends lost 5 bases at V and 8 bases at J; junction bases unmatched: 5. This CDR3 is 14 amino acids long. As DNA, the CDR3 is TGTGCCAGCAGCCCCGGACAGGGATATTCACCCCTCCACTTT. This encodes CASSPGQGYSPLHF.

The chain couples TRBV18 to TRBJ2-5; no reliable D call. Germline CDR1 and CDR2: KGHSH and LQKENI. The length of the CDR3 is 15 residues. V was pared by 0 bases and J by 4 bases, with 12 bases between. In nucleotides, the CDR3 is TGTGCCAGCTCACCACCTGCAGTTTTCGGAGAGACCCAGTACTTC. This codes for CASSPPAVFGETQYF.

The gene calls are TRBV11-2 and TRBJ2-2, with 11 bases matching TRBD1. The V gene end was trimmed by 6 bases and the J gene end by 6 bases; junction bases not matched to a gene: 6. CDR3 length equals 15 residues. CDR1 and CDR2 from the germline V gene are SGHAT and FQNNGV. The CDR3 DNA is TGTGCCAGCAGGTTGGGACAGGGGGTCGCCGGGGAGCTGTTTTTT. It is translated as CASRLGQGVAGELFF.

V gene TRBV4-1 combines with J gene TRBJ1-5; 9 bases are a match to TRBD1. This CDR3 spans 19 amino acids. Trimming at V came to 1 base and at J to 1 base, leaving 11 bases not matched to a gene. The germline V gene encodes CDR1 MGHRA and CDR2 YSYEKL. The CDR3 loop reads CASSQVPEQGAWSNQPQHF. CDR3 bases: TGCGCCAGCAGCCAAGTCCCCGAACAGGGGGCTTGGAGCAATCAGCCCCAGCATTTT.

V is TRBV7-9 and J is TRBJ1-1, with D unclear. V gave up 2 bases and J gave up 8 bases, with 6 bases separating them. The CDR3 runs 11 residues. Germline CDR1 is SEHNR and CDR2 is FQNEAQ (reference sequence). Written as DNA, the CDR3 is TGTGCCAGCAGCTTATACCGAGAAGCTTTCTTT. The encoded protein is CASSLYREAFF.

V usage is TRBV6-5 and J usage is TRBJ2-7; TRBD1 aligns across 9 bases. The V gene's germline CDR1 is MNHEY and CDR2 SVGAGI. V trimming: 8 bases; J trimming: 4 bases; junction bases outside the gene matches: 9. This CDR3 region has 14 residues. The CDR3 here is CASSRDRELYEQYF. The CDR3 DNA is TGTGCCAGCTCCAGGGACAGGGAATTATACGAGCAGTACTTC.

The chain recombines TRBV18 with TRBJ2-5, with unresolved D. Trimming took off 4 bases at V and 2 bases at J, with 2 bases between the two ends. Germline CDR1 is KGHSH and CDR2 is LQKENI. This CDR3 spans 11 amino acids. The CDR3 is CASSHQETQYF. As DNA, the CDR3 is TGTGCCAGCTCACATCAAGAGACCCAGTACTTC.

The V gene is TRBV5-1, the J gene TRBJ2-7; no definite D call. Between the trimmed V and J ends, which lost 3 bases and 0 bases, there was a span of 10 bases. The germline CDR1 and CDR2 sequences are SGHRS and YFSETQ. The CDR3 covers 14 residues. The DNA of the CDR3 is TGCGCCAGCAGCTCGAGGACGGTCTCCTACGAGCAGTACTTC. It encodes CASSSRTVSYEQYF.

The J gene is TRBJ2-7, the V gene TRBV5-4; D call uncertain. Between the trimmed V and J ends, which lost 0 bases and 3 bases, there was a span of 7 bases. This CDR3 comprises 13 residues. Germline V gene lookup returns CDR1 SGHNT and CDR2 YYREEE (reference sequence). CDR3 nucleotide sequence: TGTGCCAGCAGCTTGGTTAACAACTACGAGCAGTACTTC. This translates into CASSLVNNYEQYF.

The rearrangement joins TRBV25-1 to TRBJ2-7; 7 nucleotides align to TRBD1. This CDR3 region has 13 residues. Per the germline V gene, CDR1 is MGHDK and CDR2 is SYGVNS. V lost 7 bases to trimming and J lost 1 base; unmatched junction nucleotides: 4. The CDR3 sequence: CASTRTGSYEQYF. CDR3 DNA sequence: TGTGCCAGCACCCGGACAGGTTCCTACGAGCAGTACTTC.

The rearrangement links TRBV5-1 to TRBJ1-2; perhaps TRBD1 as D (5 bases). The V and J ends lost 0 bases and 5 bases respectively, with 11 bases between them. This CDR3 has 14 residues. Germline CDR1 reads SGHRS; CDR2 reads YFSETQ. DNA of the CDR3: TGCGCCAGCAGCTTGGGGGGACTTGGATATGGCTACACCTTC. It encodes CASSLGGLGYGYTF.

The table lists this clone with a count of one. J is TRBJ1-6 and V is TRBV10-3, with 9 bases that match TRBD1. The CDR3 is 15 amino acids. Trimming removed 6 bases from V and 8 bases from J; junction bases left unmatched: 8. The V gene's germline CDR1 is ENHRY and CDR2 SYGVKD. For the CDR3, the DNA is TGTGCCATCAGAACCGGGACAGGGTTATATTCACCCCTCCACTTT. It is translated as CAIRTGTGLYSPLHF.

The rearrangement joins TRBV30 to TRBJ2-5; 7 bases fit TRBD1. This CDR3 is built from 14 residues. Trimming removed 0 bases from V and 5 bases from J; junction bases left unmatched: 6. Germline V gene data show CDR1 as GTSNPN and CDR2 as SVGIG (reference sequence). CDR3 protein: CAWSVRGLLETQYF. In DNA form, the CDR3 reads TGTGCCTGGAGTGTAAGGGGGCTGCTGGAGACCCAGTACTTC. Supplemented by reference TRBV30 and TRBJ2-5, the full variable domain reads SQTIHQWPATLVQPVGSPLSLECTVEGTSNPNLYWYRQAAGRGLQLLFYSVGIGQISSEVPQNLSASRPQDRQFILSSKKLLLSDSGFYLCAWSVRGLLETQYFGPGTRLLVL.

The genes are TRBV29-1 and TRBJ1-2, with D possibly matching TRBD1 (5 bases). Trimming cost V 4 bases and J 0 bases, with 12 bases left between them. This CDR3 comprises 14 residues. CDR1 is SQVTM and CDR2 is ANQGSEA in the germline V gene. The CDR3 bases are TGCAGCGTTGGGGTACAGGATTCTAACTATGGCTACACCTTC. It yields the protein CSVGVQDSNYGYTF. Filled out from reference TRBV29-1 and TRBJ1-2, the complete variable domain reads SAVISQKPSRDICQRGTSLTIQCQVDSQVTMMFWYRQQPGQSLTLIATANQGSEATYESGFVIDKFPISRPNLTFSTLTVSNMSPEDSSIYLCSVGVQDSNYGYTFGSGTRLTVV.